This T cell receptor (beta chain) originates from a study of cytomegalovirus exposure and HLA in healthy donors. Study findings and constraints: When analyzed later, a missense DCLRE1C variant was found to be linked to TCR beta V- and J-gene trimming. In all likelihood, a cluster of highly shared sequence variants was a sequencing artifact. The study flagged around 160 TCR beta chains as cytomegalovirus-associated. Reportedly, cytomegalovirus status was diagnosed with high sensitivity and specificity.

The CDR3 is 15 residues long. Trimming removed 2 bases at V and 0 bases at J, with 11 bases between. CDR1 and CDR2 (germline): MNHEY, SVGAGI. Turning to this clone: Its antigen remains unknown.

The PCR ran on 60 Vbeta and 13 Jbeta primers. Assay: immunoSEQ multiplex PCR; the TCRdb copy retains only in-frame clones and omits some. The profile shows 45,000 or so clones, around 69% of them singletons. This sequence originates from a woman aged 25 to 39 in good health and CMV-seronegative. V is TRBV6-5 and J is TRBJ2-7, with a weak D call TRBD1 (5 bases). Sequenced: PBMCs. CDR3 coding DNA: TGTGCCAGCAGTTACAACGCTGACAGCTCCTACGAGCAGTACTTC. Protein: CASSYNADSSYEQYF.